These T cell receptor beta chains were read from a single sample in a study of neoadjuvant nivolumab and ipilimumab in lung cancer. The repertoire was sequenced with immunoSEQ multiplex PCR; TCRdb's copy has only in-frame clones and lacks some. The sample lists around 13,000 clones, nearly 70% occurring once. Here the sequenced sample was peripheral blood, taken after neoadjuvant nivolumab, alone or with ipilimumab, at or shortly before surgery. These TCRs come from an adult with non-small cell lung cancer. CDR3s include the opening cysteine and the closing phenylalanine or tryptophan. The order of the fields is V gene, clone size, J gene, D gene, CDR3 DNA, CDR3 protein. The D gene is left open where the match is weak. Size tells how often a clone was seen (once, few, many) or the class of an expanded clone, and some rows leave it out.

TRBV5-5	.	TRBJ2-7	TRBD2	TGTGCCAGCAGCTCCCGGACTAGCGGCTACTCCTACGAGCAGTACTTC	CASSSRTSGYSYEQYF
TRBV29-1	medium-sized	TRBJ1-2	TRBD1	TGCAGCGAACGACAGGGACCTGGCTACACCTTC	CSERQGPGYTF
TRBV5-4	.	TRBJ2-1	.	TGTGCCAGCAGCTTGGGGGGGCCGGGAGACCCCCGTGAGCAGTTCTTC	CASSLGGPGDPREQFF
TRBV30	once	TRBJ2-7	TRBD2	TGTGCCTGGAGTCCCGGGACTAGCGGGAGCTCCTACGAGCAGTACTTC	CAWSPGTSGSSYEQYF
TRBV5-4	.	TRBJ1-1	.	TGTGCCAGCAGCTTAGCCGGAATGAACACTGAAGCTTTCTTT	CASSLAGMNTEAFF
TRBV5-1	.	TRBJ1-4	.	TGCGCCAGCAGCTTGAACGGCGCTAATGAAAAACTGTTTTTT	CASSLNGANEKLFF
TRBV6-6	.	TRBJ2-1	.	TGTGCCAGCAGTTACGCGTGGAACAATGAGCAGTTCTTC	CASSYAWNNEQFF
TRBV30	.	TRBJ2-7	.	TGTGCCTGGAGGGCGAGCCCGGGAGAGCAGTACTTC	CAWRASPGEQYF
TRBV29-1	.	TRBJ2-5	.	TGCAGCGTTGAATGGCGGCAAGAGACCCAGTACTTC	CSVEWRQETQYF
TRBV5-1	once	TRBJ2-6	.	TGCGCCAGCAGCTTTGAATCGCCTGGGGCCAACGTCCTGACTTTC	CASSFESPGANVLTF
TRBV30	.	TRBJ2-5	.	TGTGCCTGGAATAAGGAGGCAAACCAGTACTTC	CAWNKEANQYF
TRBV5-5	.	TRBJ1-3	.	TGTGCCAGCAGCTACAGGTTTGGAAACACCATATATTTT	CASSYRFGNTIYF
TRBV6-1	.	TRBJ2-1	TRBD2	TGTGCCAGCAGTGTTAGCGGGAGCAACAATGAGCAGTTCTTC	CASSVSGSNNEQFF
TRBV5-5	.	TRBJ2-1	TRBD1	TGTGCCAGCAGCTTATTAGGACAGGGCTCCGAGTTCTTC	CASSLLGQGSEFF
TRBV7-7	few	TRBJ1-1	.	TGTGCTAGCAGCTTGAGGGGCAACACTGAAGCTTTCTTT	CASSLRGNTEAFF
TRBV5-5	.	TRBJ2-4	.	TGTGCCAGCAGCTTCGATGTCAGTGCTAACATTCAGTACTTC	CASSFDVSANIQYF
TRBV7-8	.	TRBJ2-5	.	TGTGCCAGCAGCTCGCTCGGACGAAAAGAGACCCAGTACTTC	CASSSLGRKETQYF
TRBV20-1	.	TRBJ2-5	.	TGCAGTGCTCCGGGGGTATGGACCCAGTACTTC	CSAPGVWTQYF
TRBV5-1	.	TRBJ2-3	.	TGCGCCAGCAGCTTGGCTAGCACAGATACGCAGTATTTT	CASSLASTDTQYF
TRBV18	.	TRBJ1-2	.	TGTGCCAGCTCACCACCCGTGGTTAGGAGCTACACCTTC	CASSPPVVRSYTF
TRBV18	.	TRBJ2-5	.	TGTGCCAGCTCCAACGAGGGGCGCCTCCAAGAGACCCAGTACTTC	CASSNEGRLQETQYF
TRBV7-9	.	TRBJ2-2	TRBD2	TGTGCCAGCAGCTTCGGGCTAGCGGAAAAAAACACCGGGGAGCTGTTTTTT	CASSFGLAEKNTGELFF
TRBV7-7	few	TRBJ2-2	.	TGTGCTAGCAGCTCACAGGTCGCGAACACCGGGGAGCTGTTTTTT	CASSSQVANTGELFF
TRBV29-1	.	TRBJ1-2	TRBD1	TGCAGCGTTGAAACGGGACAGGGTGGGGGATTCTATGGCTACACCTTC	CSVETGQGGGFYGYTF
TRBV18	once	TRBJ2-7	.	TGTGCCAGCTCACCATATCTGGAGGGGGCTTACGAGCAGTACTTC	CASSPYLEGAYEQYF
TRBV5-1	.	TRBJ2-5	.	TGCGCCAGCAGCCGTGCCCAAGAGACCCAGTACTTC	CASSRAQETQYF
TRBV6-1	.	TRBJ2-5	TRBD2	TGTGCCAGCAGTGAAGTGGCTAGCGGGGCCTCCGAGACCCAGTACTTC	CASSEVASGASETQYF
TRBV5-1	.	TRBJ2-3	.	TGCGCCAGCAGAGGGGTTCATGGAGATACGCAGTATTTT	CASRGVHGDTQYF
TRBV29-1	few	TRBJ1-2	.	TGCAGCGTACCTCGGACAACATATGGCTACACCTTC	CSVPRTTYGYTF
TRBV7-9	.	TRBJ2-7	TRBD2	TGTGCCAGCAGCATCCACGGCGGGAGGGCCAACGAGCAGTACTTC	CASSIHGGRANEQYF
TRBV7-9	.	TRBJ1-4	TRBD1	TGTGCCAGCAGCCTTACCGACAGGGGGTCCGAAAAACTGTTTTTT	CASSLTDRGSEKLFF
TRBV7-7	.	TRBJ2-2	.	TGTGCTAGCAGCAGAACGAGGACCGGGGAGCTGTTTTTT	CASSRTRTGELFF
TRBV11-2	few	TRBJ1-2	.	TGTGCCAGCAGCTTCAGTGGCTCCGGCTACACCTTC	CASSFSGSGYTF
TRBV18	few	TRBJ1-2	.	TGTGCCAGCTCACCGGGACTGTATGGCTACACCTTC	CASSPGLYGYTF
TRBV5-4	.	TRBJ2-3	.	TGTGCCAGCAGCGGGACGGCGTTAGGCACAGATACGCAGTATTTT	CASSGTALGTDTQYF
TRBV18	.	TRBJ2-1	.	TGTGCCAGCTCAGGGAGCTTCTCCTACAATGAGCAGTTCTTC	CASSGSFSYNEQFF
TRBV5-1	once	TRBJ2-5	.	TGCGCCAGCAGCCTGGAGGCAGGGGTAGGAGAAGAGACCCAGTACTTC	CASSLEAGVGEETQYF
TRBV11-3	.	TRBJ1-2	TRBD1	TGTGCCAGCAGCTTAAGGACAGGGGATTCTGGCTACACCTTC	CASSLRTGDSGYTF
TRBV30	.	TRBJ2-5	.	TGTGCCTGGAGTGTAGGCCTAACGGAGACCCAGTACTTC	CAWSVGLTETQYF
TRBV5-6	.	TRBJ2-7	TRBD2	TGTGCCAGCAGTCCACTAGCGGGATCCGACGAGCAGTACTTC	CASSPLAGSDEQYF
TRBV7-6	.	TRBJ2-7	TRBD1	TGTGCCAGCAGCCCGGGACAGGCGGCCTACGAGCAGTACTTC	CASSPGQAAYEQYF
TRBV6-4	.	TRBJ1-2	.	TGTGCCAGCAGTCCTCAGGCCTTTGGGGGCTACACCTTC	CASSPQAFGGYTF
TRBV5-1	.	TRBJ2-3	.	TGCGCCAGCAGCTTGGACCTCACAGATACGCAGTATTTT	CASSLDLTDTQYF
TRBV18	.	TRBJ2-7	TRBD2	TGTGCCAGCTCATTTTCGACGAGCGGGAGTTTGTACGAGCAGTACTTC	CASSFSTSGSLYEQYF
TRBV7-6	few	TRBJ2-2	TRBD1	TGTGCCAGCAGCTTGGGGACAGCGAACACCGGGGAGCTGTTTTTT	CASSLGTANTGELFF
TRBV29-1	.	TRBJ1-5	.	TGCAGCGTTGAATGGGGCAGAGGCAATCAGCCCCAGCATTTT	CSVEWGRGNQPQHF
TRBV9	.	TRBJ2-7	TRBD1	TGTGCCAGCAGCGAGGGACAGGGATGGTCCTACGAGCAGTACTTC	CASSEGQGWSYEQYF
TRBV7-2	.	TRBJ2-4	.	TGTGCCAGCAGCCGAACAACAGGTGGCAACATTCAGTACTTC	CASSRTTGGNIQYF
TRBV5-1	.	TRBJ2-1	TRBD1	TGCGCCAGCAGCTTGGGTACAGGGGGCTACAATGAGCAGTTCTTC	CASSLGTGGYNEQFF
TRBV30	.	TRBJ2-7	.	TGTGCCTGGACTCAAAACTACGAGCAGTACTTC	CAWTQNYEQYF
TRBV5-1	.	TRBJ2-5	.	TGCGCCAGCAGCTTTTCCCAAGAGACCCAGTACTTC	CASSFSQETQYF
TRBV11-3	.	TRBJ2-1	.	TGTGCCAGCAGCTTAGGTACTCTCAATGAGCAGTTCTTC	CASSLGTLNEQFF
TRBV29-1	.	TRBJ1-1	.	TGCAGCGCCTCCAAGGGAGCTTTCTTT	CSASKGAFF
TRBV9	.	TRBJ2-1	.	TGTGCCAGAGGGGAATCAGGGTCCTACAATGAGCAGTTCTTC	CARGESGSYNEQFF